This entry describes one T cell receptor beta chain. The data originate from a study of T-cell memory formation after mild COVID-19. Across the whole study: Each donor largely had its own TCR clusters.

In TCRdb, the 5' RACE reads were re-called with MiXCR into one record per CDR3 protein. The sample contains about 300,000 distinct CDR3 sequences, 15% to 20% of which appear only once. The CDR3 has 14 residues. V dropped 4 bases and J dropped 4 bases, with 14 bases sitting between them. Germline V gene lookup returns CDR1 LGHNA and CDR2 YSLEER. What was sequenced was PBMCs or a T cell subset sorted from them (not recorded which). This chain joins TRBV4-3 and TRBJ2-7, with D possibly called TRBD1 or TRBD2 (5 bases each). This clonotype was obtained from a man between 18 and 29 years old who had mild COVID-19 (a few samples of this study predate the infection). Cell type and time point are not known. The CDR3 loop is CASSPGTWGYEQYF. The DNA of the CDR3 is TGCGCCAGCAGCCCAGGGACCTGGGGGTACGAGCAGTACTTC.